This TCR beta chain is drawn from a study of blood T cell repertoires in COVID-19. In the study overall: Samples representing acute and convalescent COVID-19 were sourced from the United States, Italy and Spain. Sources were T cells, B-cell-depleted T cells, or PBMCs; the material itself was cDNA or gDNA.

The CDR3 runs to 15 residues. From germline, CDR1 is SGHRS and CDR2 YFSETQ. The ends were cut back, 0 bases at V and 2 bases at J, with 12 bases in the middle. The sample holds one count of this clone. The repertoire was sequenced with immunoSEQ multiplex PCR; TCRdb's copy has only in-frame clones and lacks some. The sample has about 68,000 clones, roughly 90% seen once. This TCR was sampled from a man in his forties with COVID-19, enrolled during active disease. Sequences were obtained from peripheral blood. The rearrangement uses TRBV5-1 and TRBJ2-7, with D perhaps matching TRBD1 (6 bases). CDR3 sequence (DNA): TGCGCCAGCAGCTTGGCCGGGTCAGGGGCCTACGAGCAGTACTTC. Amino acid sequence: CASSLAGSGAYEQYF.